This T cell receptor (beta chain) was observed in a study of cytomegalovirus exposure and HLA in healthy donors (dated by TCRdb to 2016 to 2017). With regard to the full study: An earlier analysis of roughly 630 of the donors reported 250 to 350 Gb of sequence data and around 110 million unique TCR beta sequences from some 180 million T cells. An early release that covered several hundred HLA-typed donors contained approximately 300 gigabases of sequencing data and about 84 million unique TCR sequences. Of the approximately 400 genotyped donors, about 80% fell in the genetic ancestry cluster associated with self-reported Caucasian donors. The aim of the study was to test whether cataloging public T cell receptors could identify signatures of past pathogen exposure. The study profiled the T cell repertoires of under 850 subjects by immunosequencing and related them to cytomegalovirus serostatus. A separate validation cohort of roughly 130 different subjects was used in addition to the roughly 620-subject first cohort. The study combined high-throughput TCR immunosequencing, statistical association of individual TCRs with disease status, and machine learning to predict cytomegalovirus infection status. A later analysis re-examined previously published TCR beta repertoires from around 670 donors and added high-resolution HLA genotyping to investigate patterns of TCR occurrence. Rather than using new phenotypic data, the later analysis identified candidate immune exposures from TCR beta sequences and from how often those sequences occurred across donors. To decide whether each TCR beta V gene segment behaved as functional or pseudogenic, an earlier analysis of fewer than 750 of the donors relied on high-throughput TCR beta sequencing. Alongside the repertoire data, information on donor age, sex, ethnicity and CMV serostatus was compiled. A later genetic analysis used genome-wide SNP genotypes for about three fifths of the 666 donors, treating that subset as a discovery cohort. All discovery cohort repertoires had been generated using a single sequencing platform. Class I and class II HLA loci were covered by the typing at four-digit resolution. Typing coverage differed by locus: A, B, C, DRB1 and DQB1 were typed in roughly 620-640 donors, DQA1 in 522, DPA1 in 606, and DPB1 in around 440. Because of strong linkage in the cohort, roughly five DR-DQ haplotypes were treated as single units for association and clustering. Across 398 genotyped donors of the cohort, an average of approximately 200,000 unique TCR beta nucleotide sequences per donor were sequenced, and approximately 17% of those sequences were non-productive. Paper-wide results and their limitations: A later analysis found that HLA-associated TCR beta chains were more clonally expanded and had lower generation probabilities than equally common non-associated chains. In a later analysis, TCR association rates were found to vary across HLA loci, with the most associated TCRs seen for DRB1 alleles and the fewest for HLA-C alleles. In both the original and validation cohorts, the classifier was reported to diagnose cytomegalovirus status with high specificity and sensitivity. Presence/absence analyses assumed roughly uniform sequencing depth across donors, an assumption that may not hold. In an earlier analysis of around 600 of the donors, most TCR beta V segments were observed in productive rearrangements about 87% or about 30% of the time, broadly matching IMGT annotations. A group of highly shared sequence variants was considered likely to be a technical artifact of the sequencing pipeline. V-gene and J-gene trimming of TCR beta chains was associated with a missense DCLRE1C variant in a later genetic analysis, and the association was replicated in an independent cohort. Because HLA typing was missing for some donors at each locus, association tests included only the typed subset. The authors suggested that the approach could potentially be generalized to other disease states and immunological phenotypes. Three of the identified cytomegalovirus-associated TCR beta chains were confirmed in vitro to be specific for cytomegalovirus antigens. At a false discovery rate of 0.05, a later analysis linked some 17,000 TCR beta sequences to specific HLA alleles. According to a later analysis, parvovirus B19, influenza, CMV and Epstein-Barr virus appeared linked to several top co-occurrence clusters. Because counts were too low, around 17 rarely observed V segments, including chromosome 9 orphons, were left out of the earlier analysis of roughly 600 of the donors. Most CMV-associated TCR beta chains appeared to be HLA-restricted in a later analysis, and the HLA associations seemed to be driven largely by CMV exposure. Linkage disequilibrium might explain the correlated functional status among segregating V segments, but an unknown experimental factor could not be excluded. In the study, about 150 TCR beta chains were listed as associated with cytomegalovirus. In this cohort, only TCR beta chains were sequenced, and detectable features were limited by the absence of alpha or paired-chain data. Because the 87-base-pair reads could not distinguish some IMGT-functional V segments, including TRBV6-2 and TRBV6-3, those segments were excluded. Most TCR sequences were seen in very few donors, while some public TCRs were found in many individuals. Compared with the roughly 700-donor mean, donors in an Asian-associated ancestry cluster had fewer N-insertions in productive TCRs, according to a later genetic analysis. For the cohort, immune exposure information was limited to CMV serostatus. A further reported finding was that TCR beta sequences accurately predicted the HLA-A and HLA-B alleles for most subjects in the first cohort. Assigning TCR associations to individual alleles was difficult when HLA alleles, especially DR and DQ, strongly co-occurred.

The V and J ends are trimmed by 0 bases and 3 bases, leaving 13 bases between them. For CDR1 and CDR2, the germline V gene (reference sequence) lists SGHNT and YYREEE. Inclusive of the bounding cysteine and phenylalanine, the CDR3 is 16 residues long. Only the CDR3 DNA is retained, 48 bases long and in frame from the first base. A remark on this clone: The antigen it binds to is not known.

Receptors were amplified or captured by the immunoSEQ multiplex PCR assay. A mixture of 60 forward primers for TCR Vbeta segments and 13 reverse primers for TCR Jbeta segments was used in the multiplex PCR. Amplification of the CDR3 region of rearranged TCR beta genes was performed with a multiplex PCR assay on genomic DNA. Amplified TCR beta libraries were sequenced as 87-base-pair reads on the Illumina HiSeq System. In the source study's methods: Across the 640 or so repertoires, a later analysis counted tens of millions of unique TCR beta chains, roughly 11 million of which were shared by at least two donors. Raw reads were error-corrected and collapsed into unique sequences with a nearest-neighbor algorithm that merged closely related sequences to remove PCR and sequencing errors. V, D and J gene segments were assigned by aligning CDR3 sequences to IMGT reference sequences. For a sequence to be retained, a match of at least six nucleotides to both a V gene segment and a J gene segment was required. A rearrangement counted as productive if the CDR3 had no stop codons and remained in frame with V and J, and every other rearrangement counted as non-productive. CDR3 was defined according to IMGT convention as the region running from the second conserved V-encoded cysteine to the conserved J-encoded phenylalanine. In an earlier analysis of roughly 580 of the donors, sequences lacking an unambiguous match to a single V gene segment were excluded. In an earlier analysis of 587 of the donors, a V segment was called functional when productive rearrangements were above 56.7%, and segregating when the standard deviation between donors exceeded 5%. To diagnose cytomegalovirus status from the catalog of TCR beta chain sequences, a statistical classification framework was built. A later analysis assigned V and J genes by comparing TCR nucleotide sequences with IMGT/GENE-DB human TR gene sequences. A later analysis assigned CDR3 sequences and most-parsimonious VDJ recombination scenarios with the TCRdist pipeline. In a later analysis, each TCR beta chain was defined by its CDR3 amino acid sequence together with its V-gene family, and reads lacking a unique V-gene family were excluded. In a later analysis, 500 to 650 highly shared, low-generation-probability nucleotide sequences were removed to address suspected cross-contamination and a sequencing artifact. In a later analysis, a clonal expansion index was calculated for each public chain from normalized within-repertoire ranks of inferred template counts. In a later analysis, generation probabilities were computed using a VDJ recombination model fitted to out-of-frame rearrangements, and the results were checked against IGoR. Hypergeometric tests were used in a later analysis to score TCR-TCR, TCR-HLA and TCR-CMV co-occurrence, with a repertoire-size bias correction applied to the TCR pairs. False discovery rates were estimated in a later analysis by permuting HLA or CMV assignments 20 times. In a later analysis, co-occurring TCRs were grouped with DBSCAN, and TCRdist sequence similarity was added when clustering was performed within HLA-allele-positive subsets. Co-occurrence clustering excluded repertoires with fewer than 30,000 or more than 120,000 public chains, plus five with anomalous nucleotide sharing. TCRdb re-hosts the immuneACCESS table, in-frame sequences only. Its copies lack some clones; in the studies checked, an unresolved V gene accounts for under half of them, and the cause for the rest is not known. V and J calls and clone size are those listed in that table; D and trimming were worked out from the DNA. For this sample, the table gives 65,000 to 95,000 clones. The ten largest account for roughly 7.4% of the sample.

The cohort consisted of hundreds of healthy bone marrow donors. At the time of sampling, all cohort members were nominally healthy, though unrecorded immune exposures were likely present. The donor tested CMV seropositive, placing the donor among the 289 seropositive members of the cohort. Every donor gave a peripheral blood sample, and the peripheral blood mononuclear cells from that sample were used for TCR beta sequencing. Genomic DNA was extracted from the blood cell samples with the Qiagen DNeasy Blood Extraction Kit. Recombination connected TRBV5-4 to TRBJ2-1, with TRBD2 as a weak D call on 6 bases. Sequenced: PBMCs. The receptor's source is a female donor in good health and CMV-seropositive. At the DNA level, the sequence is TGTGCCAGCAGCTTGGGGTCGGGAGAGGTCTACAATGAGCAGTTCTTC. Its coded protein is CASSLGSGEVYNEQFF.